This TCR beta chain was recovered during a study of T cells in Graves' hyperthyroidism and ophthalmopathy. Amplified regions were TCR beta CDR3 sequences from RNA transcripts. With the HTBI primer set, the TCR CDR3 went through a first round of RT-PCR. TCRdb re-analysed the multiplex PCR reads in MiXCR, keeping a single row per CDR3 protein. The sample holds roughly 170,000 distinct CDR3 sequences, about 18% seen once. Patients with uncontrolled infections, other autoimmune diseases, pregnancy or lactation were excluded. This clonotype appeared many times. Looked up from germline, CDR1 is SEHNR and CDR2 is FQNEAQ (reference sequence). V lost 1 base to trimming and J lost 7 bases; unmatched junction nucleotides: 6. The CDR3 has 15 residues.

The chain couples TRBV7-9 to TRBJ2-1; 8 nucleotides agree with TRBD2. The sample was blood. The clonotype was recovered from a woman in her 50s with Graves' hyperthyroidism. As DNA, the CDR3 is TGTGCCAGCAGCTTAGGCGGGGGGACGCAAAATGAGCAGTTCTTC. Translating it yields CASSLGGGTQNEQFF.